Presented here are 12 T cell receptor beta chains from one specimen sequenced in a study of neurological immune-mediated disorders. TCRdb reprocessed the 5' RACE reads via MiXCR and lists one record per CDR3 protein. The table lists 27,000 or so distinct CDR3 sequences, more than 20% of them singletons. Specimen: PBMCs. All receptors derive from a woman aged 55-69 years in good health.

This clonotype was observed many times. CDR3 sequence reads: CASSESDSYEQYF. The CDR3, as DNA: TGTGCCAGCAGTGAATCTGATTCCTACGAGCAGTACTTC. This chain links TRBV6-1 with TRBJ2-7; D uncertain. CDR1 and CDR2 (germline): MNHNS, SASEGT. This CDR3 has 13 amino acids. Trimming took 2 bases from V and 1 from J, leaving 6 bases between them.

This clonotype was counted ten times or more. V gene TRBV5-1 combines with J gene TRBJ2-7; unclear D gene. Germline V gives CDR1 SGHRS, CDR2 YFSETQ. The CDR3 spans 13 residues. V shed 3 bases and J shed 3 bases, with 10 bases lying between them. The CDR3 region has the DNA TGCGCCAGCAGCTCCGGCGGCGGCTACGAGCAGTACTTC. This translates into CASSSGGGYEQYF.

A single count supports this clonotype. J is TRBJ2-7 and V is TRBV29-1; D may match TRBD1 or TRBD2 (5 bases each). Deletions cut 7 bases from V and 1 base from J, with 8 bases between. Germline V gives CDR1 SQVTM, CDR2 ANQGSEA. The CDR3 totals 11 residues. The CDR3 is CSGGSSYEQYF. In DNA, the CDR3 is TGCAGCGGGGGGAGTTCCTACGAGCAGTACTTC.

This clonotype was recorded many times. CDR3 sequence (DNA): TGTGCCAGCAGCTTAGAATTGCGGGGGCCGGGCACAGATACGCAGTATTTT. Translation: CASSLELRGPGTDTQYF. V usage is TRBV7-2 and J usage is TRBJ2-3; D perhaps matches TRBD2 (7 bases). The CDR3 runs to 17 residues. Germline lookup yields CDR1 SGHTA and CDR2 FQGNSA. Trimming shortened V by 1 base and J by 1 base, and 15 bases separated the two germline ends.

The rearrangement uses TRBV7-2 and TRBJ2-7; possibly TRBD2 for D (5 bases). Per the germline V gene, CDR1 is SGHTA and CDR2 is FQGNSA. V dropped 5 bases and J dropped 2 bases, with 13 bases sitting between them. This CDR3 spans 14 amino acids. The CDR3 spells CASSAGRRAYEQYF. The CDR3 bases are TGTGCCAGCAGCGCGGGCAGAAGAGCCTACGAGCAGTACTTC.

The sample holds many counts of this clonotype. The rearrangement joins TRBV10-3 to TRBJ1-1, with D possibly being TRBD1 (6 bases). Germline CDR1 is ENHRY and CDR2 is SYGVKD. This CDR3 is 13 amino acids long. Trimming took off 0 bases at V and 4 bases at J, with 6 bases between the two ends. The CDR3 region is CAISESGGTEAFF. The CDR3 nucleotides are TGTGCCATCAGTGAGTCAGGGGGCACTGAAGCTTTCTTT.

This clonotype has ten or more counts. V and J are TRBV28 and TRBJ1-5; 7 nucleotides line up with TRBD1. J gave up 4 bases and V 6 bases, and 9 bases lay outside the gene matches. The V gene's germline CDR1 is MDHEN and CDR2 SYDVKM. CDR3 size: 15 residues. CDR3 residues: CASSPGTAINQPQHF. CDR3 DNA: TGTGCCAGCAGCCCCGGGACAGCCATAAATCAGCCCCAGCATTTT.

This chain uses TRBV7-2 with TRBJ1-2, with D maybe TRBD1 (6 bases). Germline V CDR1 and CDR2: SGHTA, FQGNSA. The germline V and J ends were trimmed by 6 bases and 8 bases, with 19 bases remaining between them. The CDR3 covers 14 residues. CDR3 region: CASSSPDGRGGYTF. The CDR3 coding sequence is TGTGCCAGCAGTTCGCCTGACGGGAGGGGGGGCTACACCTTC.

For this clonotype: A much larger clone differs by one base, so this may be a read error. This sequence joins TRBV4-3 and TRBJ2-1, with TRBD1 identical over 7 bases. The CDR3 is 15 residues long. Germline loops: CDR1 LGHNA, CDR2 YSLEER. J lost 14 bases, V lost 3 bases, and 16 bases had no gene match. The CDR3 protein is CASSQDRWELVEKFF. The CDR3 region has the DNA TGCGCCAGCAGCCAGGACAGGTGGGAATTGGTGGAGAAGTTCTTC.

This clonotype was recorded many times. V is TRBV5-1 and J is TRBJ2-5, with TRBD2 matching 13 bases. Trimming at V came to 4 bases and at J to 3 bases, leaving 9 bases not matched to a gene. Germline-derived CDR1 and CDR2 are SGHRS and YFSETQ. This CDR3 has 17 residues. The CDR3 DNA sequence: TGCGCCAGCAGCCCCGGGACTAGCGGGGTGGGAAAAGAGACCCAGTACTTC. It is translated as CASSPGTSGVGKETQYF.

This clonotype was detected many times. The chain is built from TRBV6-2 or TRBV6-3 and TRBJ1-2, with 9 bases that match TRBD1. From germline, CDR1 is MNHEY and CDR2 SVGEGT. This CDR3 has 18 residues. After removal of 6 bases from V and 2 bases from J, the junction contained 16 bases not matched to a gene. The CDR3 coding sequence is TGTGCCAGCAGCAGCACCCGGACAGGGGCCGCGGTCAACTATGGCTACACCTTC. Translated: CASSSTRTGAAVNYGYTF.

This clonotype appeared many times. V usage is TRBV7-3 and J usage is TRBJ2-5, with 10 bases lining up with TRBD2. The trim removed 1 base at V and 5 bases at J, leaving 4 bases unmatched. The CDR3 consists of 15 residues. The germline gives CDR1 SGHTA, CDR2 FQGTGA. The CDR3, as DNA: TGTGCCAGCAGCTTAAGGGGGGGACTAGCGGAGACCCAGTACTTC. Protein product: CASSLRGGLAETQYF.